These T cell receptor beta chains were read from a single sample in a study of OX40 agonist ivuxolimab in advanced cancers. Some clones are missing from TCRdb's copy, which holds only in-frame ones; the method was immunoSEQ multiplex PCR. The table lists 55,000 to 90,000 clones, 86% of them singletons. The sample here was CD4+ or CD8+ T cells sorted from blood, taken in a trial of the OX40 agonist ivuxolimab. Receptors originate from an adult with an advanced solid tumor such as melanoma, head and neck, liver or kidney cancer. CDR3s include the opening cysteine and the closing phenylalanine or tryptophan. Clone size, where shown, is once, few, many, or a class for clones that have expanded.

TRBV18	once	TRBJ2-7	CASSLTTGDEQYF
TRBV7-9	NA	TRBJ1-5	CASSQYSNQPQHF
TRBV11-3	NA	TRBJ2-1	CASSLGRGGMDEQFF
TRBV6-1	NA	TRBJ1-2	CASSEWERAGRGYTF
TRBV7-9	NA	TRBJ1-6	CASSLVDSPLHF
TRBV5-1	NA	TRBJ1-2	CASSSEPSEGYGYTF
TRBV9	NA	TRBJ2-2	CASSVDSGNTGELFF
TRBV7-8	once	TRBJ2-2	CASSAGESGTGELFF
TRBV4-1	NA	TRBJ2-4	CASSQVGGRGNIQYF
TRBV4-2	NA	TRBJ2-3	CASSQMGLAGGYTTDTQYF
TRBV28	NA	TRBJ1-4	CASSESKGHRWKLFF
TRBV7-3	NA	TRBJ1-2	CASSLDRGQHYGYTF
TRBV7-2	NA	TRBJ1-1	CASSLARMREGAFF
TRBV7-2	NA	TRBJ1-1	CASSLQGAAEAFF
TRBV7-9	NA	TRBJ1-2	CASSFTGPFGYTF
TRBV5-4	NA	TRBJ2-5	CASSLGGQGRETQYF
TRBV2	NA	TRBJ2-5	CASKRGVQETQYF
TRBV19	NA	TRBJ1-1	CASSPIRSEAFF
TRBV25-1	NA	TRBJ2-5	CASSVYLGQRQETQYF
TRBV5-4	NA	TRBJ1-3	CASSLAGSRSGNTIYF
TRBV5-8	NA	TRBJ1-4	CASARGWEKLFF
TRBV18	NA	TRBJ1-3	CASSPAGTGNTIYF
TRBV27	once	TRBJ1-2	CASSSSGTGGYTDNYGYTF
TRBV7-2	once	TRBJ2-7	CASSSQPFNEQYF
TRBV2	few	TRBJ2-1	CASTRGERDEQFF
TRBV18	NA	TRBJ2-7	CASPPSRTGPYEQYF
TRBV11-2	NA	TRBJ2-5	CASSNSGGARETQYF
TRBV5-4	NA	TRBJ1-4	CASSLEGYNEKLFF
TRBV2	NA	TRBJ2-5	CASSDPLAGGPETQYF
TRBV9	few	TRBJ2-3	CASSVGLATDTQYF
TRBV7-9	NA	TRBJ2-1	CASSFPARSNEQFF
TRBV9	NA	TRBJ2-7	CASSVGDVSNEQYF
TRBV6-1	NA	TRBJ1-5	CASSEGQGTNQPQHF
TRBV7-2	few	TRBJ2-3	CASSFMAGGLSSTDTQYF
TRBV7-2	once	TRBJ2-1	CASSPAGGNILNEQFF
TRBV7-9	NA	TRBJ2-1	CASSNPYNEQFF
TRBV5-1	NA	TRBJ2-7	CASSFEGLSYEQYF
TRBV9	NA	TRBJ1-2	CASSGRNSYGYTF
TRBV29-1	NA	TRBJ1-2	CSVEDAGDRGDWGYTF
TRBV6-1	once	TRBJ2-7	CASSEPQSYEQYF
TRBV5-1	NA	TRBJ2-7	CASSLGTDISYEQYF
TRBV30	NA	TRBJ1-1	CAWAGGGGDWSNTEAFF
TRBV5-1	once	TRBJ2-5	CASSLAPGADGTQYF
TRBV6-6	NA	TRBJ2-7	CASSYGQGSYEQYF
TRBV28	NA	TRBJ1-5	CASGEGGQPQHF
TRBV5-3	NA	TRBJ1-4	CARSLEPKREKLFF
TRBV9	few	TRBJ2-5	CASSVAGLLGIETQYF
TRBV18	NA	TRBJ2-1	CASSETQDRRQFF
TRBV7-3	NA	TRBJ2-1	CASSLGQTNEQFF
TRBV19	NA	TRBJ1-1	CASSIGFGTEAFF
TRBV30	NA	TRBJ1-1	CAWSARPGQMNTEAFF
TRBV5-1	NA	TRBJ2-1	CASSPGTDLANEQFF